This T cell receptor beta chain stems from a study of blood T cell repertoires in COVID-19. Turning to the study itself: Acute and convalescent COVID-19 specimens originated in the United States, Italy and Spain. In each case, the material was cDNA or gDNA derived from T cells, B-cell-depleted T cells, or PBMCs.

Authors' analysis steps: Cell counts per sample came from amplifying reference gene primers. Clones were read by immunoSEQ multiplex PCR, and TCRdb kept only the in-frame ones, dropping some. V and J calls and clone size are as listed in that table; D and trimming were resolved from the DNA. The sample holds 99,000 or so clones, 82% seen once. This clone was detected a few times. This CDR3 contains 13 residues. V was pared by 7 bases and J by 0 bases, with 7 bases between. Sequencing was carried out using peripheral blood. V gene TRBV12-3 or TRBV12-4 combines with J gene TRBJ1-5; D not certain. The receptor was isolated from a woman older than 75 with acute or convalescent COVID-19. The CDR3 is CASNEDSNQPQHF. The CDR3 coding sequence is TGTGCCAGCAATGAGGATAGCAATCAGCCCCAGCATTTT.